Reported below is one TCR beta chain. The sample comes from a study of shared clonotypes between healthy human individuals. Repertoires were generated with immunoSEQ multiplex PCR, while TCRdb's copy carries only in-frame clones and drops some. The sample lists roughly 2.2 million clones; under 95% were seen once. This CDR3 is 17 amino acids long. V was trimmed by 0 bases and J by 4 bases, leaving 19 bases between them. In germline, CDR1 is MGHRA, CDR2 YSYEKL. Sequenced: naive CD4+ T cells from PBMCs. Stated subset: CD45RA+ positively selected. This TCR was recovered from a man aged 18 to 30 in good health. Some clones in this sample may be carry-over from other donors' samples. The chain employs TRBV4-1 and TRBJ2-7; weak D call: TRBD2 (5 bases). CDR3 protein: CASSQEGPTDFIYEQYF. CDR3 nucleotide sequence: TGCGCCAGCAGCCAAGAGGGTCCGACGGACTTTATATACGAGCAGTACTTC.